The rows below give T cell receptor beta chains drawn from one sample of a study of PD-1 blockade in classical Hodgkin lymphoma. Produced via immunoSEQ multiplex PCR; TCRdb's table is partial and in-frame only. The top ten clones hold roughly 2.6% of a sample with tens of thousands of clones, 93% of them seen once. Sample: peripheral blood mononuclear cells (PBMCs). The receptors were sampled from a human donor with classical Hodgkin lymphoma. Both conserved end residues are trimmed from each CDR3. Part of the rows lack a size; the others show once, few, many or a class for expanded clones.

.,TRBJ1-2,TRBV6-1,ASSVDSNYGYT
once,TRBJ1-1,TRBV6-1,ASSEQGWDEAF
.,TRBJ1-5,TRBV28,ASIAQNQPQH
.,TRBJ2-3,TRBV18,ASSPGPEDRVGHTQY
.,TRBJ1-1,TRBV5-1,ASSQGHVEGLEAF
.,TRBJ2-1,TRBV19,ASSIGDSPTYNEQF
.,TRBJ2-1,TRBV6-5,ASSYRRTDTNEQF
few,TRBJ2-1,TRBV5-1,ASSPYTSYNEQF
.,TRBJ1-1,TRBV5-1,ASSLGSGNTEAF
.,TRBJ1-2,TRBV2,ASAKNYYPRGYT
.,TRBJ2-5,TRBV7-8,ASSLTGGRVETQY
.,TRBJ2-3,TRBV9,ASSPERRGGQDTQY
.,TRBJ2-3,TRBV7-2,ASSPGNSRTDTQY